These T cell receptor beta chains were read from a single sample in a study of beta chain features in type 1 diabetes. Produced via immunoSEQ multiplex PCR; TCRdb's table is partial and in-frame only. The sample holds nearly 350,000 clones, 7% to 10% seen once. The specimen sequenced was central memory CD4+ T cells from blood. These receptors originate from a man aged 30 to 39 with type 1 diabetes. The CDR3 runs from the conserved cysteine through the conserved F or W. Clone size is shown for a subset of rows, as once, few, many or a class of expanded clone.

cdr3_aa clone_size v_call
CASSQDNTNSYNEQFF . TRBV4-1
CASSTLGQTRYEQYF . TRBV27
CASSQDLGGQEDGYTF few TRBV4-3
CSAKTGYEQYF . TRBV20-1
CSASGRTTEAFF few TRBV29-1
CSVELGHEQFF . TRBV29-1
CASSVRGASGANTGELFF . TRBV9
CASVLESYNEQFF few TRBV2
CSVLRGESNTEAFF few TRBV29-1
CASSLVRIQETQYF . TRBV6-9
CASSLTVAIQYF . TRBV7-2
CASSSAYEQYF . TRBV6-5
CASSKGARNTEAFF few TRBV2
CASSTSYGGGGDEKLFF . TRBV7-6
CASSLQQGRGYTF . TRBV7-2
CASSSKLAGQETQYF . TRBV5-4
CASSQSYFREGPTDTQYF few TRBV4-3
CASSQKTYEQYF few TRBV7-9
CASSFSTDTQYF many TRBV5-1
CASSSLRDSLMGEQFF . TRBV7-8
CASSLGPSGGLETQYF few TRBV7-9
CAISERQGSDTQYF . TRBV10-3
CASSLRTVNTEAFF few TRBV7-2
CASRRQGATNEKLFF . TRBV14
CASREGKSTDTQYF . TRBV6-6
CASSADSNAKTGELFF . TRBV5-1
CASSPGQGYGYTF few TRBV9
CASSLAPGRENYGYTF . TRBV5-1
CASSETRGEKLFF few TRBV2
CASSTLSGGAADTQYF few TRBV18
CASSFNQGTGPYEQYF few TRBV7-9
CASSQRGSQYF many TRBV2
CASLKGGTDTQYF . TRBV7-2
CASSGGLGETQYF many TRBV2
CASSLNGQIGYTF . TRBV27
CASSALSGFPQPQHF few TRBV7-9
CASSQGWRGTDTQYF . TRBV14
CASSLQHEFYGYTF many TRBV7-6
CASSPGTGGQHEYTF . TRBV18
CASSVVGVSDTQYF . TRBV9
CASTGRGGIDEQFF . TRBV6-5
CASSPRDRHNSPLHF . TRBV28
CASSLGGFDQPQHF . TRBV7-9
CASSPDRAKYEQYF . TRBV7-9
CASSTAGDRVEDTQYF few TRBV7-9
CASSFMGGTSEKQYF . TRBV7-9
CSGMQVSSYNEQFF few TRBV29-1
CASSLVGGALPYQETQYF . TRBV5-6